This is a list of T cell receptor beta chains from one sample in a study of shared T cell receptors in the human thymus. Produced via immunoSEQ multiplex PCR; TCRdb's table is partial and in-frame only. There are 630,000 or so clones in the sample; about 89% occur only once, and under 0.01% lies in the top ten. The data also belong to a second study, concerning human thymus T cells.

The sample consisted of thymocytes. Source of these receptors: a boy in the first two years of life with a congenital heart defect. Both conserved end residues are part of each CDR3. A D gene is named only where the DNA matches it firmly. Clone size appears in some rows only: once, few, many, or a class for an expanded clone.

v_call: TRBV25-1; clone_size: NA; d_call: TRBD1; j_call: TRBJ1-2; cdr3_nt: TGTGCCAGCAGCAATACCCCGGGGACAGGTGGCTACACCTTC; cdr3_aa: CASSNTPGTGGYTF
v_call: TRBV27; clone_size: NA; d_call: TRBD1; j_call: TRBJ1-2; cdr3_nt: TGTGCCAGCAGTTCCAAATACCGGGACAGGGAGGATGGCTACACCTTC; cdr3_aa: CASSSKYRDREDGYTF
v_call: TRBV19; clone_size: NA; d_call: TRBD1; j_call: TRBJ2-3; cdr3_nt: TGTGCCAGTGCCATAAGGGGGCCCACAGATACGCAGTATTTT; cdr3_aa: CASAIRGPTDTQYF
v_call: TRBV13; clone_size: NA; d_call: TRBD1; j_call: TRBJ2-2; cdr3_nt: TGTGCCAGCAGCTTAGGAGCTGACAGGGGTGTCGGGGAGCTGTTTTTT; cdr3_aa: CASSLGADRGVGELFF
v_call: TRBV29-1; clone_size: NA; d_call: NA; j_call: TRBJ2-1; cdr3_nt: TGCAGCGCCAACAAGAAGCCCTCGGGCTACAATGAGCAGTTCTTC; cdr3_aa: CSANKKPSGYNEQFF
v_call: TRBV5-1; clone_size: few; d_call: NA; j_call: TRBJ1-3; cdr3_nt: TGCGCCAGCAGCTTGGCGGGGATCTCTGGAAACACCATATATTTT; cdr3_aa: CASSLAGISGNTIYF
v_call: TRBV7-9; clone_size: NA; d_call: TRBD2; j_call: TRBJ2-1; cdr3_nt: TGTGCCAGCAGCTCGGAGCGGGGGGCCAACAATGAGCAGTTCTTC; cdr3_aa: CASSSERGANNEQFF
v_call: TRBV28; clone_size: NA; d_call: NA; j_call: TRBJ1-1; cdr3_nt: TGTGCCAGCACCCATCCCCGCGTAGGGGCTATGAGCCTCACTGAAGCTTTCTTT; cdr3_aa: CASTHPRVGAMSLTEAFF
v_call: TRBV5-4; clone_size: few; d_call: TRBD1; j_call: TRBJ1-2; cdr3_nt: TGTGCCAGCAGCACACGACAGGGGGAGGTCTATGGCTACACCTTC; cdr3_aa: CASSTRQGEVYGYTF
v_call: TRBV28; clone_size: NA; d_call: TRBD1; j_call: TRBJ2-2; cdr3_nt: TGTGCCAGCAGTTTAGACAGGGTTTGGACCGGGGAGCTGTTTTTT; cdr3_aa: CASSLDRVWTGELFF
v_call: TRBV30; clone_size: NA; d_call: NA; j_call: TRBJ2-1; cdr3_nt: TGTGCCTGGAGGTTTGGCGGGAAAGAGCAGTTCTTC; cdr3_aa: CAWRFGGKEQFF
v_call: TRBV7-7; clone_size: NA; d_call: NA; j_call: TRBJ2-5; cdr3_nt: TGTGCCAGCAGCTTAGATCCAGAAGAGACCCAGTACTTC; cdr3_aa: CASSLDPEETQYF
v_call: TRBV28; clone_size: few; d_call: NA; j_call: TRBJ1-1; cdr3_nt: TGTGCCAGCAGTGGACAGTTGAACACTGAAGCTTTCTTT; cdr3_aa: CASSGQLNTEAFF
v_call: TRBV29-1; clone_size: few; d_call: NA; j_call: TRBJ1-3; cdr3_nt: TGCAGCGTTGAGGCCGTCGACTCTGGAAACACCATATATTTT; cdr3_aa: CSVEAVDSGNTIYF
v_call: TRBV19; clone_size: NA; d_call: NA; j_call: TRBJ2-2; cdr3_nt: TGTGCCAGTACCGACCAGGGACTCGCGAACACCGGGGAGCTGTTTTTT; cdr3_aa: CASTDQGLANTGELFF
v_call: TRBV14; clone_size: NA; d_call: TRBD1; j_call: TRBJ1-6; cdr3_nt: TGTGCCAGCAGCCCTACGGGACAGGAGAATTCACCCCTCCACTTT; cdr3_aa: CASSPTGQENSPLHF
v_call: TRBV27; clone_size: NA; d_call: NA; j_call: TRBJ1-4; cdr3_nt: TGTGCCAGCAGTTTATCCGTCCCGGGGGTTCGCGGTGAAAAACTGTTTTTT; cdr3_aa: CASSLSVPGVRGEKLFF
v_call: TRBV4-3; clone_size: NA; d_call: TRBD1; j_call: TRBJ1-2; cdr3_nt: TGCGCCAGCAGCCTTAAGGGGGGGACAGGGCGAACTAACTATGGCTACACCTTC; cdr3_aa: CASSLKGGTGRTNYGYTF
v_call: TRBV5-6; clone_size: few; d_call: NA; j_call: TRBJ2-7; cdr3_nt: TGTGCCAGCAGCTTGGGCCCGGGGATCTACGAGCAGTACTTC; cdr3_aa: CASSLGPGIYEQYF
v_call: TRBV19; clone_size: NA; d_call: NA; j_call: TRBJ1-5; cdr3_nt: TGTGCCAGTAGTACCCCACCACGGAATCAGCCCCAGCATTTT; cdr3_aa: CASSTPPRNQPQHF
v_call: TRBV19; clone_size: NA; d_call: NA; j_call: TRBJ1-5; cdr3_nt: TGTGCCAGTAGTATAGAGGGGGGGAGCAATCAGCCCCAGCATTTT; cdr3_aa: CASSIEGGSNQPQHF
v_call: TRBV5-4; clone_size: NA; d_call: TRBD1; j_call: TRBJ2-7; cdr3_nt: TGTGCCAGCAGCAAAGGATCCTTGGGACAGTCATACGAGCAGTACTTC; cdr3_aa: CASSKGSLGQSYEQYF
v_call: TRBV5-1; clone_size: NA; d_call: TRBD1; j_call: TRBJ1-2; cdr3_nt: TGCGCCAGCAGCTGGGGGACAGGCTATGGCTACACCTTC; cdr3_aa: CASSWGTGYGYTF
v_call: TRBV28; clone_size: NA; d_call: NA; j_call: TRBJ1-5; cdr3_nt: TGTGCCAGCAGTGACACTAGCAATCAGCCCCAGCATTTT; cdr3_aa: CASSDTSNQPQHF
v_call: TRBV14; clone_size: NA; d_call: TRBD2; j_call: TRBJ2-1; cdr3_nt: TGTGCCAGCAGCCAAGATCGGGGGGTCGGGAATGAGCAGTTCTTC; cdr3_aa: CASSQDRGVGNEQFF
v_call: TRBV15; clone_size: NA; d_call: NA; j_call: TRBJ1-5; cdr3_nt: TGTGCCACCAGCAGAGAGCCCGCCAGCGGTCAGCCCCAGCATTTT; cdr3_aa: CATSREPASGQPQHF
v_call: TRBV27; clone_size: NA; d_call: NA; j_call: TRBJ1-5; cdr3_nt: TGTGCCAGCAGTCGCGGGTCGGGGGAGAATCAGCCCCAGCATTTT; cdr3_aa: CASSRGSGENQPQHF
v_call: TRBV6-4; clone_size: NA; d_call: TRBD1; j_call: TRBJ1-2; cdr3_nt: TGTGCCAGCAGTTCAGACTATCACAGGGGCCCGGATGGCTACACCTTC; cdr3_aa: CASSSDYHRGPDGYTF
v_call: TRBV7-6; clone_size: NA; d_call: NA; j_call: TRBJ2-1; cdr3_nt: TGTGCCAGCAGCTTAGTGGGGCTAGAGTCCTCCTACAATGAGCAGTTCTTC; cdr3_aa: CASSLVGLESSYNEQFF
v_call: TRBV4-3; clone_size: NA; d_call: TRBD1; j_call: TRBJ1-2; cdr3_nt: TGCGCCAGCAGCCAAGATCAGGGGGACTATGGCTACACCTTC; cdr3_aa: CASSQDQGDYGYTF
v_call: TRBV28; clone_size: NA; d_call: NA; j_call: TRBJ1-2; cdr3_nt: TGTGCCAGCAGCCATGGGCCCCCCGTAGATGTCTACACCTTC; cdr3_aa: CASSHGPPVDVYTF
v_call: TRBV27; clone_size: NA; d_call: TRBD2; j_call: TRBJ2-1; cdr3_nt: TGTGCCAGCAGTCTGAGACTAGCGGGGGGTCATGAGCAGTTCTTC; cdr3_aa: CASSLRLAGGHEQFF
v_call: TRBV5-1; clone_size: NA; d_call: NA; j_call: TRBJ1-1; cdr3_nt: TGCGCCAGCAGCCTGGTCCTAAAACCCGCGGACACCCTGAACACTGAAGCTTTCTTT; cdr3_aa: CASSLVLKPADTLNTEAFF
v_call: TRBV5-5; clone_size: NA; d_call: NA; j_call: TRBJ2-7; cdr3_nt: TGTGCCAGCAGCTCGACAGTATACGAGCAGTACTTC; cdr3_aa: CASSSTVYEQYF
v_call: TRBV7-2; clone_size: NA; d_call: NA; j_call: TRBJ2-3; cdr3_nt: TGTGCCAGCAGCTTATCGGTCGGGAGCATGTATTTT; cdr3_aa: CASSLSVGSMYF
v_call: TRBV7-9; clone_size: NA; d_call: TRBD2; j_call: TRBJ2-7; cdr3_nt: TGTGCCAGCAGGCTTGGGGGGGTCCGGTCCCAAAACTCCTACGAGCAGTACTTC; cdr3_aa: CASRLGGVRSQNSYEQYF
v_call: TRBV19; clone_size: NA; d_call: NA; j_call: TRBJ1-5; cdr3_nt: TGTGCCAGTAGCGCGGGACTGAATCCCAATCAGCCCCAGCATTTT; cdr3_aa: CASSAGLNPNQPQHF
v_call: TRBV9; clone_size: NA; d_call: TRBD1; j_call: TRBJ1-2; cdr3_nt: TGTGCCAGCAGCGCGAGCCAGACAGGGCGCTATGGCTACACCTTC; cdr3_aa: CASSASQTGRYGYTF
v_call: TRBV6-5; clone_size: NA; d_call: NA; j_call: TRBJ2-1; cdr3_nt: TGTGCCAGCAGTTACTCCCCAAACAACAGAGACAATGAGCAGTTCTTC; cdr3_aa: CASSYSPNNRDNEQFF
v_call: TRBV30; clone_size: NA; d_call: NA; j_call: TRBJ1-2; cdr3_nt: TGTGCCTGGAGTGGCGGGACTAACTATGGCTACACCTTC; cdr3_aa: CAWSGGTNYGYTF
v_call: TRBV27; clone_size: NA; d_call: TRBD1; j_call: TRBJ1-1; cdr3_nt: TGTGCCAGCAGCGGGACAGGGGGCACTGAAGCTTTCTTT; cdr3_aa: CASSGTGGTEAFF